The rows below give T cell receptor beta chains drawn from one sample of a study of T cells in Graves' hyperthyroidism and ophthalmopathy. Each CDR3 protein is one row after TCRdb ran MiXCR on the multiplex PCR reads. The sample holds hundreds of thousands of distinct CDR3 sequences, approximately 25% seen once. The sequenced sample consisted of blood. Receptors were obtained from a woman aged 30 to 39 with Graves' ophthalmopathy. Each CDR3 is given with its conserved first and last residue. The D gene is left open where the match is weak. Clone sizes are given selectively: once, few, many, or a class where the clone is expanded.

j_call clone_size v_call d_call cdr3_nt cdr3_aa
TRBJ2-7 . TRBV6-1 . TGTGCCAGCAGGGACACCGACTACGAGCAGTACTTC CASRDTDYEQYF
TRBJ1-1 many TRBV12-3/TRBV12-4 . TGTGCCAGCAGTTCCCGGGGAGGAACTGAAGCTTTCTTT CASSSRGGTEAFF
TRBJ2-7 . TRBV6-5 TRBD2 TGTGCCAGCAGTTACCGTCGCGGGGGGCCCCTCTACGAACAGTACTTC CASSYRRGGPLYEQYF
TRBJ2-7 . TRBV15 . TGTGCCACCAGCAGAGAATTAAACCAGGGGCTCGAGCAGTACTTC CATSRELNQGLEQYF
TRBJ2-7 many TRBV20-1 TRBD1 TGCAGTGTCCTGACAGGGGCCGGCGAGCAGTACTTC CSVLTGAGEQYF
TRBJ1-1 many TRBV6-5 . TGTGCCAGCAGGCGGAAGGCCGGGTTGAACACTGAAGCTTTCTTT CASRRKAGLNTEAFF
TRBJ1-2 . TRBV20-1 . TGCAGTGCTAGAGATCCCCCTACAGGGAACTATGGCTACACCTTC CSARDPPTGNYGYTF
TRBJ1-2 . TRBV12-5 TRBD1 TGTGCTAGTGGTTTGGTACCTGGACAGGGTGGTTATGGCTACACCTTC CASGLVPGQGGYGYTF
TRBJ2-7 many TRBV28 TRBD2 TGTGCCAGCAGACCACGGGAGGGCGTCATCTACGAGCAGTACTTC CASRPREGVIYEQYF
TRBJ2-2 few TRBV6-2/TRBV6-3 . TGTGCCTGCAGTCCTAAGTTTGCCACCGGGGAGCTGTTTTTT CACSPKFATGELFF
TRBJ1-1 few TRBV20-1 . TGCAGTGCTAGAGATCGGGGGGGTTGGACTGAAGCTTTCTTT CSARDRGGWTEAFF
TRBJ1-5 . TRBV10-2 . TGCGCCAGCAGTGGGGGAGTCTTTGGCAATCAGCCCCAGCATTTT CASSGGVFGNQPQHF
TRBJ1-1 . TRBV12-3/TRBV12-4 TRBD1 TGTGCCAGCAGTTTAGCTGGAAGTGACAGGGGAACTGAAGCCTTCTTT CASSLAGSDRGTEAFF
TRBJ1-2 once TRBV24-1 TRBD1 TGTGCCACCAGTGATCCCCCGACAGGGAATGGCTACACCTTC CATSDPPTGNGYTF
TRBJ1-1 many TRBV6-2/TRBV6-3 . TGTGCCAGCAGTTATAAGCAGGACACTGAAGCTTTCTTT CASSYKQDTEAFF
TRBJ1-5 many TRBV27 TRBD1 TGTGCCAGCAGTACCTACACAGGGGACCAGCCCCAGCATTTT CASSTYTGDQPQHF
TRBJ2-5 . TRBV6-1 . TGTGCCAGCAGTGAAGCCCACGGCCGGGAGACCCAGTACTTC CASSEAHGRETQYF
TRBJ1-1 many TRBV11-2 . TGTGCCAGCAGCTTCGTGGGGGGCGCCGGGACTGAAGCTTTCTTT CASSFVGGAGTEAFF
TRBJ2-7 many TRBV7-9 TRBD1 TGTGCCAGCAGCTTACTCGACAGGGACTACGAGCAGTACTTC CASSLLDRDYEQYF
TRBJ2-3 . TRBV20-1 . TGCAGTGCTAGGGGGGACCCAGCCTGGGATACGCAGTATTTT CSARGDPAWDTQYF
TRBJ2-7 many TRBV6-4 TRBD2 TGTGCCAGCAGGATAACCGGGACTAGCGGGGGGATCTCCTACGAGCAGTACTTC CASRITGTSGGISYEQYF
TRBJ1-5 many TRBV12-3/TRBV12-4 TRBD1 TGTGCCAGCAGGGGGACAGTTGACAATCAGCCCCAGCATTTT CASRGTVDNQPQHF
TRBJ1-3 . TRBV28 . TGTGCCAGCAGTTTATTCCCCTCTGGAAACACCATATATTTT CASSLFPSGNTIYF
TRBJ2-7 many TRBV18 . TGTGCCAGCTCACCACAGACGGCCGGGAAATTCTACGAGCAGTACTTC CASSPQTAGKFYEQYF
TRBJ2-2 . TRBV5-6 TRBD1 TGTGCCAGCAGCGGGGACAGCTCGGACACCGGGGAGCTGTTTTTT CASSGDSSDTGELFF
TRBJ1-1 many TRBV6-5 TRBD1 TGTGCCAGCAGTTCCGGGACAGGGAAGACTGAAGCTTTCTTT CASSSGTGKTEAFF
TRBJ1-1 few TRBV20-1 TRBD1 TGCAGTGCTAGAGATAAGGGACAGGGGGGCACTGAAGCTTTCTTT CSARDKGQGGTEAFF
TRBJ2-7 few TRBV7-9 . TGTGCCAGCAGCTCAGAATCGCTCGAGCAGTACTTC CASSSESLEQYF
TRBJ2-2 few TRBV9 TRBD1 TGTGCCAGCAGTCAACCCCTCTTAGGGGGCAGCACCGGGGAGCTGTTTTTT CASSQPLLGGSTGELFF
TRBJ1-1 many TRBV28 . TGTGCCAGCAGGACGCCGCAGGGGATCGGCACTGAAGCTTTCTTT CASRTPQGIGTEAFF
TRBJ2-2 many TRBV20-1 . TGCAGTGCTAGCTTGACCGGGGAGCTGTTTTTT CSASLTGELFF
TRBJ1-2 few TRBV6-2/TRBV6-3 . TGTGCCAGCAGTTTTTCCCCCGGACGGGAGTATGGCTACACCTTC CASSFSPGREYGYTF
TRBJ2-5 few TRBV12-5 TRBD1 TGTGCTAGTGGTTTGGATAAGGGACAGGGATACCAAGAGACCCAGTACTTC CASGLDKGQGYQETQYF
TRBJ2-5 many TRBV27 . TGTGCCAGCAGGCTCCTAGCTCAAGAGACCCAGTACTTC CASRLLAQETQYF
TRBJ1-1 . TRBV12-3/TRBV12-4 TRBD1 TGTGCCAGCAGTTGGAAAGGGGGCCTTGCTTTCTTT CASSWKGGLAFF
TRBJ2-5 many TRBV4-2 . TGTGCCAGCAGCCAAGGTGGCATACAAGAGACCCAGTACTTC CASSQGGIQETQYF
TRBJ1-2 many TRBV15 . TGTGCCACCAGCAGACCAGAACCTCGTTTCGCTCAGGTGAACTATGGCTACACCTTC CATSRPEPRFAQVNYGYTF